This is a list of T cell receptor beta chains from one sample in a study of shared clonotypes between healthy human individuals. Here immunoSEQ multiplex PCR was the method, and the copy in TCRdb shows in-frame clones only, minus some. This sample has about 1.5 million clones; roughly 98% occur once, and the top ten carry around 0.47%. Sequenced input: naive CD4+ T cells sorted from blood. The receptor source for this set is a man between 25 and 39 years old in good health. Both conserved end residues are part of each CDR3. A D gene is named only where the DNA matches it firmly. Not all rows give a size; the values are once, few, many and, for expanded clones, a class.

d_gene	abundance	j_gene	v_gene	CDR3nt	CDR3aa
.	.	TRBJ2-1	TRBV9	TGTGCCAGCAGCGGACAGCTAGCTTTAGGTGAGCAGTTCTTC	CASSGQLALGEQFF
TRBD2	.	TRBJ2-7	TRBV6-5	TGTGCCAGCAGCCTAGCGGGCAGCTCCTACGAGCAGTACTTC	CASSLAGSSYEQYF
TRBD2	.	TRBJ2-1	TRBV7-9	TGTGCCAGCAGCCCGGGACTAGCGGGGGCTCGAGATGAGCAGTTCTTC	CASSPGLAGARDEQFF
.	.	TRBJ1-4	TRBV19	TGTGCCAGTAGTACCGACCGAACTAATGAAAAACTGTTTTTT	CASSTDRTNEKLFF
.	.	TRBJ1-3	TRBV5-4	TGTGCCAGCAGCGCCCGGAGCTCTGGAAACACCATATATTTT	CASSARSSGNTIYF
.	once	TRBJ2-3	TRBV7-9	TGTGCCAGCCCGGCTAGCGCATCCACAGATACGCAGTATTTT	CASPASASTDTQYF
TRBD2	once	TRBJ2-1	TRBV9	TGTGCCAGCAGCGTAGGACTAGCGGGTTACAATGAGCAGTTCTTC	CASSVGLAGYNEQFF
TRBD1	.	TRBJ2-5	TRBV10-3	TGTGCCATCAGTGAGCCGGGACAGCAAGAGACCCAGTACTTC	CAISEPGQQETQYF
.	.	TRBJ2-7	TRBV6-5	TGTGCCAGCAGGGGGGAAGGGAGAGGATCCTACGAGCAGTACTTC	CASRGEGRGSYEQYF
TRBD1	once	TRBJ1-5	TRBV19	TGTGCTGCCGGGACAGGCAATCAGCCCCAGCATTTT	CAAGTGNQPQHF
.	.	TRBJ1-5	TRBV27	TGTGCCAGCAGTCCCCTCGGGGAGGGTGGGTGGCCCCAGCATTTT	CASSPLGEGGWPQHF
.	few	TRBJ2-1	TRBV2	TGTGCCAGCAGTGAATGGGGAGAGCAGTTCTTC	CASSEWGEQFF
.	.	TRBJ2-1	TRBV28	TGTGCCAGCAAGGGGGGTCTCCTAAGCTCCTACAATGAGCAGTTCTTC	CASKGGLLSSYNEQFF
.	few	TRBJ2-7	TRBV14	TGTGCCAGCAGCCAGGCCCCTAGGCAGTCCTACGAGCAGTACTTC	CASSQAPRQSYEQYF
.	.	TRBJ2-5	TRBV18	TGTGCCAGCTCACCACCGATACAAGAGACCCAGTACTTC	CASSPPIQETQYF
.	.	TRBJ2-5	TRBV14	TGTGCCAGCAGTCGGAGGGCAGGGGTGGAGACCCAGTACTTC	CASSRRAGVETQYF
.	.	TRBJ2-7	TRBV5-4	TGTGCCAGCAGCTTTCTAACAGGACTCCCCTACGAGCAGTACTTC	CASSFLTGLPYEQYF
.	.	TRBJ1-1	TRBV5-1	TGCGCCAGCAGCTTGGAATGGGATTCGACTGAAGCTTTCTTT	CASSLEWDSTEAFF
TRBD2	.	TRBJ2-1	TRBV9	TGTGCCAGCAGCGTAGGGACTAGCACCGGCCATGAGCAGTTCTTC	CASSVGTSTGHEQFF
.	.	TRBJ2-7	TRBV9	TGTGCCAGCAGCGGGAGTCCAGGGGACGAGCAGTACTTC	CASSGSPGDEQYF
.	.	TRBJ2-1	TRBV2	TGTGCCAGCAGTATAGCTAGCGAGTACAATGAGCAGTTCTTC	CASSIASEYNEQFF
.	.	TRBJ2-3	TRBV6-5	TGTGCCAGCAGTTACTCGGCCGGCGCAGATACGCAGTATTTT	CASSYSAGADTQYF
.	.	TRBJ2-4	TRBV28	TGTGCCAGCAGTTCCCACAAGTTGACATTACTAGCCAAAAACATTCAGTACTTC	CASSSHKLTLLAKNIQYF
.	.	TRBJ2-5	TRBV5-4	TGTGCCAGCAGCCCAGGGTCTAGTGGGAACCAAGAGACCCAGTACTTC	CASSPGSSGNQETQYF
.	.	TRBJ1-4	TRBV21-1	TGTGCCAGAGGGGGCCTTGCAACTAATGAAAAACTGTTTTTT	CARGGLATNEKLFF
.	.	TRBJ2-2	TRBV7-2	TGTGCCAGCAGCTTAAGACTCTTGGGCCGGGAGCTGTTTTTT	CASSLRLLGRELFF
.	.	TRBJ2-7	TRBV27	TGTGCCAGCAGTTTAAGGGGGACATGGTCAAACGAGCAGTACTTC	CASSLRGTWSNEQYF
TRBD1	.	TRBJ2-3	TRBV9	TGTGCCAGCAGCGTGGGACAGGGGATAAGCACAGATACGCAGTATTTT	CASSVGQGISTDTQYF
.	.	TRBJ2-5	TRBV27	TGTGCCAGCAGTTTCTTGGCGAAACAAGAGACCCAGTACTTC	CASSFLAKQETQYF
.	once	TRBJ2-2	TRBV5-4	TGTGCCAGCAGCCCCCCCGTCGGGCTAGCGAGGCCCGGGGAGCTGTTTTTT	CASSPPVGLARPGELFF
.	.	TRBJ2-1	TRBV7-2	TGTGCCAGCAGCCCCTGGGCAAACAATGAGCAGTTCTTC	CASSPWANNEQFF